The entry that follows covers one T cell receptor beta chain sequence. The sample is drawn from a study of OX40 agonist ivuxolimab in advanced cancers. The protocol was immunoSEQ multiplex PCR, while the TCRdb copy is restricted to in-frame clones and leaves out a portion. Of about 85,000 clones detected, around 85% appear once; the ten largest clones hold roughly 2%. The CDR3 has 13 amino acids. Between the trimmed V and J ends, which lost 1 base and 7 bases, there was a span of 11 bases. Germline CDR1 and CDR2: MNHEY and SVGAGI. Specimen: CD4+ or CD8+ T cells sorted from blood, collected in a trial of the OX40 agonist ivuxolimab. The sequence was obtained from an adult with an advanced solid tumor such as melanoma, head and neck, liver or kidney cancer. V usage is TRBV6-5 and J usage is TRBJ2-7, with D possibly TRBD1 on 6 matching bases. The CDR3 bases are TGTGCCAGCAGTTACTTCAGGGGACGGGAGCAGTACTTC. As protein: CASSYFRGREQYF.